This T cell receptor beta chain was identified in a study of shared clonotypes between healthy human individuals. Study conclusions and caveats: In a handful of donors, about 5% of naive CD4 clonotypes appeared in common. Clonotypes shared by all four donors outscored non-shared clonotypes in generation probability.

Germline CDR1 and CDR2: LGHNA and YSLEER. The CDR3 is made up of 13 amino acids. V was clipped by 0 bases and J by 4 bases, with 3 bases between them. In the case of this clone: Its target is not known.

Negatively enriched CD4+ T cells were divided by CD45RA into naive and memory. The protocol was immunoSEQ multiplex PCR, while the TCRdb copy is restricted to in-frame clones and leaves out a portion. The sample includes 2 million to 2.5 million clones, 80% to 95% of them seen just once. The specimen sequenced was naive CD4+ T cells from PBMCs. As for subset: CD45RA+ positively selected. The chain has TRBV4-3 and TRBJ2-2; no clear D. This sequence was found in a man between 18 and 29 years old in good health. Some clones in this sample may be carry-over from other donors' samples. The CDR3: CASSQELTGELFF. The CDR3 bases are TGCGCCAGCAGCCAAGAGCTCACCGGGGAGCTGTTTTTT.